This T cell receptor beta chain was observed in a study of T cells after yellow fever vaccination. Via MiXCR, TCRdb re-called the 5' RACE reads, giving one row per CDR3 protein. In the table there are 300,000 to 400,000 distinct CDR3 sequences, 7.5% to 9% of which are singletons. Whole-study results and caveats: The CD4 and CD8 compartments had a small share of their clonotypes in common.

With respect to this clonotype: Its matching antigen is unknown.

This sample comprised PBMCs, obtained on the day of the first yellow fever vaccination. This clonotype was obtained from a young man who received the YFV17D yellow fever vaccine.

CDR3 sequence (DNA): TGTGCCAGCAGCCCGACCTCGACTAGCACGGAGACCCAGTACTTC. It specifies CASSPTSTSTETQYF. The genes are TRBV7-9 and TRBJ2-5, with TRBD2 matching over 7 bases. CDR3 length: 15 amino acids. With 5 bases clipped from V and 5 bases from J, the junction kept 11 bases outside the gene matches. Germline lookup yields CDR1 SEHNR and CDR2 FQNEAQ (reference sequence).